The 23 T cell receptor beta chains below come from one sample, sequenced in a study of immune evolution from preneoplasia to lung adenocarcinoma. The protocol was immunoSEQ multiplex PCR, while the TCRdb copy is restricted to in-frame clones and leaves out a portion. The data contain about 4,300 clones, approximately 88% of them singletons. Sequencing was done on a sample of FFPE lung adenocarcinoma in situ tissue. The source is a person between 60 and 79 years old with lung adenocarcinoma.

V gene TRBV4-1 combines with J gene TRBJ2-7, with 10 bases that match TRBD1. Germline values: CDR1 MGHRA, CDR2 YSYEKL. The CDR3 totals 16 residues. Losses at the gene ends were 4 bases for V and 4 bases for J; bases not matched to a gene: 10. CDR3 in amino acids: CASSRHPPGQGYEQYF. The CDR3 bases are TGCGCCAGCAGCCGGCATCCCCCGGGACAGGGGTACGAGCAGTACTTC.

This clone was counted only a few times. This chain joins TRBV7-9 and TRBJ2-1, with D hard to call. The V and J ends lost 1 base and 4 bases respectively, with 8 bases between them. This CDR3 is 14 amino acids long. Germline CDR1 is SEHNR and CDR2 is FQNEAQ (reference sequence). In DNA, the CDR3 is TGTGCCAGCAGCTTAGTAGTAGGATACAATGAGCAGTTCTTC. Translation: CASSLVVGYNEQFF. Variable domain in full (rest from reference TRBV7-9 and TRBJ2-1): DTGVSQNPRHKITKRGQNVTFRCDPISEHNRLYWYRQTLGQGPEFLTYFQNEAQLEKSRLLSDRFSAERPKGSFSTLEIQRTEQGDSAMYLCASSLVVGYNEQFFGPGTRLTVL.

The chain is built from TRBV4-1 and TRBJ1-1; maybe TRBD1 (6 bases). The CDR3 consists of 17 residues. Germline V gene sequence: CDR1 MGHRA, CDR2 YSYEKL. V was trimmed by 1 base and J by 4 bases, leaving 19 bases between them. CDR3 DNA: TGCGCCAGCAGCCAAGGATCTGGGAGACAGGCGGGCACTGAAGCTTTCTTT. This codes for CASSQGSGRQAGTEAFF.

This chain connects TRBV6-1 to TRBJ1-5; no firm D call. The V and J ends lost 7 bases and 4 bases respectively, with 17 bases between them. The germline CDR1 and CDR2 sequences are MNHNS and SASEGT. The CDR3 has 15 residues. CDR3 sequence: CASKRSGEPNQPQHF. CDR3 coding DNA: TGTGCCAGCAAGAGGTCTGGTGAGCCTAATCAGCCCCAGCATTTT.

The rearrangement uses TRBV18 and TRBJ1-4, with 8 bases aligning to TRBD1. The J segment lost 7 bases and the V segment lost 3 bases, leaving 4 bases of the junction unmatched. Germline values: CDR1 KGHSH, CDR2 LQKENI. This CDR3 comprises 14 residues. CDR3 bases: TGTGCCAGCTCACCTGGACAGGGTGTTGAAAAACTGTTTTTT. As protein: CASSPGQGVEKLFF.

The chain's CDR3 is CASSLDGAIYEQYF. CDR3 bases: TGCGCCAGCAGCTTGGATGGAGCTATCTACGAGCAGTACTTC. The rearrangement joins TRBV5-1 to TRBJ2-7; D is unresolved. V lost 0 bases and J 3 bases, leaving 10 bases between the germline ends. The CDR3 loop spans 14 amino acids. Germline-derived CDR1 and CDR2 are SGHRS and YFSETQ.

The CDR3: CASSSYANTGELFF. The CDR3 DNA is TGTGCCAGCAGTTCATATGCGAACACCGGGGAGCTGTTTTTT. The rearrangement uses TRBV28 and TRBJ2-2; no definite D call. This CDR3 has 14 amino acids. V lost 4 bases and J lost 0, with 6 bases in between. Germline V gene lookup returns CDR1 MDHEN and CDR2 SYDVKM.

The chain employs TRBV2 and TRBJ2-5, with 7 bases aligning to TRBD1. This CDR3 has 13 amino acids. V lost 5 bases and J lost 2; bases outside the gene matches: 2. The germline gives CDR1 SNHLY, CDR2 FYNNEI. This CDR3 reads CASSRDRQETQYF. CDR3 DNA sequence: TGTGCCAGCAGTAGGGACAGACAAGAGACCCAGTACTTC.

This sequence joins TRBV7-8 and TRBJ1-3; weak D call: TRBD1 (6 bases). The V and J ends lost 5 bases and 3 bases respectively, with 14 bases between them. There are 15 residues in the CDR3. Looked up from germline, CDR1 is SGHVS and CDR2 is FQNEAQ. CDR3 sequence: CASSRAGALGNTIYF. The CDR3 DNA is TGTGCCAGCAGCAGAGCGGGGGCGCTTGGAAACACCATATATTTT.

The rearrangement uses TRBV5-1 and TRBJ2-7; D perhaps matches TRBD1 (5 bases). CDR3 length equals 15 residues. Germline CDR1 SGHRS, CDR2 YFSETQ. V lost 5 bases to trimming and J lost 5 bases, with 20 bases between them. CDR3 sequence (DNA): TGCGCCAGCAGTAGAGACAGTTTGGCGATGAACGAGCAGTACTTC. Amino acids: CASSRDSLAMNEQYF.

The chain has TRBV7-9 and TRBJ2-3, with D unresolved. Germline values: CDR1 SEHNR, CDR2 FQNEAQ (reference sequence). The ends were cut back, 5 bases at V and 0 bases at J, with 15 bases in the middle. There are 16 residues in the CDR3. As DNA, the CDR3 is TGTGCCAGCAGCCTGGCCATAGCCTCTAGCACAGATACGCAGTATTTT. The encoded protein is CASSLAIASSTDTQYF. Variable domain in full (rest from reference TRBV7-9 and TRBJ2-3): DTGVSQNPRHKITKRGQNVTFRCDPISEHNRLYWYRQTLGQGPEFLTYFQNEAQLEKSRLLSDRFSAERPKGSFSTLEIQRTEQGDSAMYLCASSLAIASSTDTQYFGPGTRLTVL.

V gene TRBV30 combines with J gene TRBJ1-1; D is unclear. Germline-derived CDR1 and CDR2 are GTSNPN and SVGIG (reference sequence). This CDR3 has 13 amino acids. V was clipped by 2 bases and J by 3 bases, with 10 bases between them. CDR3 bases: TGTGCCTGGAGTAAAAAGGCTGACACTGAAGCTTTCTTT. It codes for CAWSKKADTEAFF.

The chain employs TRBV18 and TRBJ2-1, with 8 bases that match TRBD1. Germline CDR1 is KGHSH and CDR2 is LQKENI. J gave up 5 bases and V 4 bases, and 10 bases lay outside the gene matches. The CDR3 runs to 16 residues. CDR3 coding DNA: TGTGCCAGCTCACGATTCGACAGGGGAGGCAACAATGAGCAGTTCTTC. It codes for CASSRFDRGGNNEQFF.

The rearrangement links TRBV30 to TRBJ2-3, with a tentative D call TRBD2 (5 bases). The CDR3 totals 15 residues. From germline, CDR1 is GTSNPN and CDR2 SVGIG (reference sequence). Trimming left V 4 bases short and J 4 bases short, with 18 bases between. This CDR3 reads CAWKRPGNPSDTQYF. The CDR3 DNA reads TGTGCCTGGAAGCGGCCGGGGAATCCTTCAGATACGCAGTATTTT.

The chain has TRBV5-1 and TRBJ2-7; TRBD2 is a possible D gene (5 bases). Germline V gives CDR1 SGHRS, CDR2 YFSETQ. CDR3 size: 15 residues. Trimming took off 2 bases at V and 5 bases at J, with 17 bases between the two ends. CDR3 region: CASSLRTGVGDEQYF. CDR3 nucleotide sequence: TGCGCCAGCAGCTTAAGGACCGGGGTAGGTGACGAGCAGTACTTC.

This chain joins TRBV7-8 and TRBJ2-1; perhaps TRBD1 as D (6 bases). This CDR3 has 16 amino acids. Germline assignment: CDR1 SGHVS and CDR2 FQNEAQ. V lost 3 bases and J 2 bases, leaving 14 bases between the germline ends. CDR3 DNA sequence: TGTGCCAGCAGCTTCGTCCCCAGGGGTACCTACAATGAGCAGTTCTTC. Translated, it gives CASSFVPRGTYNEQFF.

The chain uses TRBV7-9 and TRBJ2-2; TRBD1 matches 9 bases. The CDR3 consists of 17 residues. V lost 1 base and J lost 2; bases outside the gene matches: 5. Germline V CDR1 and CDR2: SEHNR, FQNEAQ (reference sequence). The CDR3 DNA follows: TGTGCCAGCAGCTTAGGTACAGGGGGCTACAACACCGGGGAGCTGTTTTTT. Translation gives CASSLGTGGYNTGELFF.

The chain recombines TRBV6-6 with TRBJ1-1; no clear D. Between the trimmed V and J ends, which lost 6 bases and 6 bases, there was a span of 20 bases. Germline CDR1 reads MNHNY; CDR2 reads SVGAGI (reference sequence). The CDR3 spans 15 residues. This CDR3 is CASRLTSGSWAEAFF. The CDR3 nucleotides read TGTGCCAGCAGGCTGACGTCGGGAAGTTGGGCTGAAGCTTTCTTT.

V usage is TRBV28 and J usage is TRBJ2-6, with 7 bases aligning to TRBD2. Germline CDR1 and CDR2: MDHEN and SYDVKM. Trimming cost V 8 bases and J 0 bases; bases outside gene matches: 13. There are 18 residues in the CDR3. The CDR3 DNA is TGTGCCAGCTTCCCGGGAGGCAGAAAGATCTCTGGGGCCAACGTCCTGACTTTC. This translates into CASFPGGRKISGANVLTF. Based on the CDR3 plus reference TRBV28 and TRBJ2-6, the full variable domain is DVKVTQSSRYLVKRTGEKVFLECVQDMDHENMFWYRQDPGLGLRLIYFSYDVKMKEKGDIPEGYSVSREKKERFSLILESASTNQTSMYLCASFPGGRKISGANVLTFGAGSRLTVL.

CDR3: CASSSHGDTQYF. The CDR3 bases are TGTGCCAGCAGCTCTCATGGAGATACGCAGTATTTT. The rearrangement links TRBV11-3 to TRBJ2-3; no clear D gene. The CDR3 consists of 12 residues. Germline-derived CDR1 and CDR2 are SGHNT and YENEEA. V lost 4 bases and J lost 5, with 7 bases in between.

This clone was counted a single time. V usage is TRBV5-1 and J usage is TRBJ1-2; D is unclear. The germline V and J ends were trimmed by 5 bases and 4 bases, with 12 bases remaining between them. The length of the CDR3 is 13 residues. The V gene's germline CDR1 is SGHRS and CDR2 YFSETQ. DNA of the CDR3: TGCGCCAGCAGAAGCGGAGAGTCCTATGGCTACACCTTC. Translating gives CASRSGESYGYTF.

The rearrangement joins TRBV28 to TRBJ2-7, with 10 bases fitting TRBD1. After removal of 5 bases from V and 5 bases from J, the junction contained 12 bases not matched to a gene. Germline V lookup: CDR1 MDHEN, CDR2 SYDVKM. There are 16 residues in the CDR3. CDR3 nucleotide sequence: TGTGCCAGCAGTCCCAGGTGGGGGACAGGGGACCACGAGCAGTACTTC. This encodes CASSPRWGTGDHEQYF.

The chain carries TRBV4-3 and TRBJ2-5; D is ambiguous. Trimming pared 0 bases from V and 2 bases from J, leaving 13 bases between. This CDR3 has 16 amino acids. Germline lookup yields CDR1 LGHNA and CDR2 YSLEER. CDR3 sequence: CASSQDWRPGQETQYF. The CDR3 DNA is TGCGCCAGCAGCCAAGATTGGCGTCCCGGGCAAGAGACCCAGTACTTC.